One and the same sample provided the 20 T cell receptor beta chains below, sequenced in a study of ipilimumab plus nivolumab after autologous stem cell transplantation. Sequenced by immunoSEQ multiplex PCR; TCRdb stores in-frame clones only, minus some. The data contain roughly 1,500 clones, around 86% of them singletons. Sequenced here: PBMCs, sampled in a trial of ipilimumab plus nivolumab as post-transplant consolidation. The source of these receptors is a male donor with multiple myeloma.

The chain links TRBV9 to TRBJ2-2; D ambiguous. This CDR3 has 13 amino acids. The germline V gene encodes CDR1 SGDLS and CDR2 YYNGEE. V was pared by 0 bases and J by 7 bases, with 7 bases between. CDR3: CASSVVIDGELFF. For the CDR3, the DNA is TGTGCCAGCAGCGTAGTTATCGACGGGGAGCTGTTTTTT. The variable domain in full, with the rest retrieved from reference TRBV9 and TRBJ2-2, is DSGVTQTPKHLITATGQRVTLRCSPRSGDLSVYWYQQSLDQGLQFLIQYYNGEERAKGNILERFSAQQFPDLHSELNLSSLELGDSALYFCASSVVIDGELFFGEGSRLTVL.

The chain uses TRBV28 and TRBJ2-2, with TRBD2 matching 10 bases. This CDR3 has 16 amino acids. V trimming: 5 bases; J trimming: 3 bases; junction bases outside the gene matches: 6. Per the germline V gene, CDR1 is MDHEN and CDR2 is SYDVKM. Here the CDR3 reads CASSQSGREYTGELFF. Here the CDR3 DNA reads TGTGCCAGCAGTCAAAGCGGGAGGGAATACACCGGGGAGCTGTTTTTT.

A note on this clone: Other nucleotide sequences from this sample produce the same CDR3. The gene calls are TRBV5-8 and TRBJ2-7; 8 bases agree with TRBD2. Germline V gene sequence: CDR1 SGHTS, CDR2 YDEGEE. CDR3 length: 14 amino acids. V shed 7 bases and J 2 bases; nucleotides not matched to a gene: 8. CDR3 nucleotides: TGTGCCAGCCAGACGGGGGGGGGCCCCTACGAGCAGTACTTC. Residues: CASQTGGGPYEQYF. The whole variable domain, remainder taken from reference TRBV5-8 and TRBJ2-7, is EAGVTQSPTHLIKTRGQQATLRCSPISGHTSVYWYQQALGLGLQFLLWYDEGEERNRGNFPPRFSGRQFPNYSSELNVNALELEDSALYLCASQTGGGPYEQYFGPGTRLTVT.

The chain combines TRBV9 with TRBJ1-4; perhaps TRBD1 as D (5 bases). The V and J ends lost 6 bases and 3 bases respectively, with 39 bases between them. This CDR3 is 23 amino acids long. Germline CDR1 is SGDLS and CDR2 is YYNGEE. CDR3 sequence reads: CASMGGSATPGPSLHVPNEKLFF. The CDR3 coding sequence is TGTGCCAGCATGGGGGGTTCCGCGACACCCGGCCCTTCTTTACACGTCCCTAATGAAAAACTGTTTTTT.

The chain has TRBV5-1 and TRBJ1-2; D call uncertain. Germline V CDR1 and CDR2: SGHRS, YFSETQ. The CDR3 loop spans 13 amino acids. The ends were cut back, 2 bases at V and 2 bases at J, with 7 bases in the middle. The CDR3, as DNA: TGCGCCAGCAGCTTAACAGAAAACTATGGCTACACCTTC. Translated: CASSLTENYGYTF.

The chain couples TRBV28 to TRBJ2-6, with TRBD1 identical over 9 bases. Germline values: CDR1 MDHEN, CDR2 SYDVKM. V was clipped by 6 bases and J by 1 base; unmatched bases: 7. The CDR3 sequence is 17 residues long. The CDR3 nucleotides are TGTGCCAGCAGCTCCCGGGACAGGGTATCTGGGGCCAACGTCCTGACTTTC. Its protein is CASSSRDRVSGANVLTF. Full variable domain (missing parts from reference TRBV28 and TRBJ2-6): DVKVTQSSRYLVKRTGEKVFLECVQDMDHENMFWYRQDPGLGLRLIYFSYDVKMKEKGDIPEGYSVSREKKERFSLILESASTNQTSMYLCASSSRDRVSGANVLTFGAGSRLTVL.

The rearrangement joins TRBV19 to TRBJ1-2, with 7 bases lining up with TRBD1. The V segment lost 7 bases and the J segment 4 bases; nucleotides outside the gene matches: 6. The CDR3 is 13 residues long. The germline CDR1 and CDR2 sequences are LNHDA and SQIVND (reference sequence). The CDR3 DNA is TGTGCCAGTAAGAGAGGGGGCTTCTATGGCTACACCTTC. Its translation is CASKRGGFYGYTF.

The V gene is TRBV27, the J gene TRBJ2-1; D is perhaps TRBD2 (6 bases). CDR3 size: 20 residues. The germline CDR1 and CDR2 sequences are MNHEY and SMNVEV (reference sequence). With 3 bases removed from V and 0 bases from J, the gap between germline ends came to 24 bases. The DNA of the CDR3 is TGTGCCAGCAGTTTGGGTGGGATTGGCGGGGCAACGAGCTCCTACAATGAGCAGTTCTTC. Encoded protein: CASSLGGIGGATSSYNEQFF.

The chain employs TRBV18 and TRBJ1-3; 9 bases align to TRBD1. Germline V gene data show CDR1 as KGHSH and CDR2 as LQKENI. This CDR3 has 17 amino acids. With 4 bases clipped from V and 0 bases from J, the junction kept 7 bases outside the gene matches. In DNA form, the CDR3 reads TGTGCCAGCTCACTGCGGACAGGGGATTACTCTGGAAACACCATATATTTT. The encoded protein is CASSLRTGDYSGNTIYF.

V usage is TRBV4-2 and J usage is TRBJ2-7, with D perhaps matching TRBD1 (6 bases). Trimming removed 2 bases at V and 0 bases at J, with 14 bases between. Per germline, CDR1 LGHNA and CDR2 YNFKEQ. CDR3 length: 16 amino acids. Here the CDR3 DNA reads TGTGCCAGCAGCCAAAAGACAGGTGGTGTCTCCTACGAGCAGTACTTC. Its translation: CASSQKTGGVSYEQYF.

V is TRBV5-8 and J is TRBJ1-2; 9 nucleotides agree with TRBD1. Germline CDR1 reads SGHTS; CDR2 reads YDEGEE. This CDR3 region has 15 residues. The V segment lost 0 bases and the J segment 6 bases; nucleotides outside the gene matches: 6. This chain's CDR3 is CASSLAWGTGHGYTF. In nucleotides, the CDR3 is TGTGCCAGCAGCTTGGCGTGGGGGACAGGGCATGGCTACACCTTC. Full variable domain (rest looked up from reference TRBV5-8 and TRBJ1-2): EAGVTQSPTHLIKTRGQQATLRCSPISGHTSVYWYQQALGLGLQFLLWYDEGEERNRGNFPPRFSGRQFPNYSSELNVNALELEDSALYLCASSLAWGTGHGYTFGSGTRLTVV.

The rearrangement links TRBV4-2 to TRBJ1-4; D possibly corresponds to TRBD1 (6 bases). V was clipped by 1 base and J by 5 bases, with 8 bases between them. CDR3 length: 14 amino acids. In germline, CDR1 is LGHNA, CDR2 YNFKEQ. CDR3: CASSQGTENEKLFF. The CDR3, as DNA: TGTGCCAGCAGCCAAGGGACAGAGAATGAAAAACTGTTTTTT.

The chain uses TRBV27 and TRBJ2-7; D unclear. Between the trimmed V and J ends, which lost 8 bases and 3 bases, there was a span of 5 bases. From germline, CDR1 is MNHEY and CDR2 SMNVEV (reference sequence). The CDR3 is 10 amino acids. The CDR3 coding sequence is TGTGCCAGCGGCCACTACGAGCAGTACTTC. Amino acids: CASGHYEQYF.

This clone appeared a few times. This chain uses TRBV5-1 with TRBJ2-3, with D hard to call. Trimming took off 5 bases at V and 4 bases at J, with 5 bases between the two ends. The CDR3 runs 11 residues. CDR1 is SGHRS, CDR2 YFSETQ, per germline. The CDR3 DNA is TGCGCCAGCAGAGGTGCAGATACGCAGTATTTT. It translates to CASRGADTQYF. The whole variable domain, filled in from reference TRBV5-1 and TRBJ2-3, reads KAGVTQTPRYLIKTRGQQVTLSCSPISGHRSVSWYQQTPGQGLQFLFEYFSETQRNKGNFPGRFSGRQFSNSRSEMNVSTLELGDSALYLCASRGADTQYFGPGTRLTVL.

CDR3 sequence: CASSYFRDLGETQYF. As DNA, the CDR3 is TGTGCCAGCAGTTATTTCCGGGACCTAGGAGAGACCCAGTACTTC. The chain couples TRBV6-6 to TRBJ2-5, with D perhaps TRBD1 or TRBD2 (5 bases each). Trimming left V 3 bases short and J 4 bases short, with 15 bases between. CDR1 is MNHNY, CDR2 SVGAGI, per germline (reference sequence). The CDR3 has 15 residues.

The genes are TRBV6-6 and TRBJ1-1, with D unresolved. Trimming removed 5 bases at V and 3 bases at J, with 13 bases between. CDR3 length: 14 amino acids. Germline V gene data show CDR1 as MNHNY and CDR2 as SVGAGI (reference sequence). The CDR3 spells CASSPKTAYTEAFF. Written as DNA, the CDR3 is TGTGCCAGCAGTCCTAAGACGGCATACACTGAAGCTTTCTTT.

This chain joins TRBV6-5 and TRBJ2-6; possibly TRBD2 for D (6 bases). The germline CDR1 and CDR2 sequences are MNHEY and SVGAGI. The CDR3 contains 13 residues. The CDR3 nucleotides are TGTTCCTCGAGGGGAGGTGGGGCCAACGTCCTGACTTTC. It encodes CSSRGGGANVLTF.

The chain combines TRBV11-2 with TRBJ2-1, with 7 bases aligning to TRBD1. There are 17 residues in the CDR3. Germline V gene lookup returns CDR1 SGHAT and CDR2 FQNNGV. The J segment lost 2 bases and the V segment lost 5 bases, leaving 12 bases of the junction unmatched. As DNA, the CDR3 is TGTGCCAGCAGCCCTTCCAGACAGGGCCAACCCTACAATGAGCAGTTCTTC. It codes for CASSPSRQGQPYNEQFF.

This sequence joins TRBV7-2 and TRBJ2-7, with D perhaps TRBD1 or TRBD2 (5 bases each). The length of the CDR3 is 17 residues. Trimming removed 0 bases at V and 3 bases at J, with 18 bases between. Germline-derived CDR1 and CDR2 are SGHTA and FQGNSA. The CDR3 reads CASSLAVSGGTVYEQYF. In nucleotides, the CDR3 is TGTGCCAGCAGCTTAGCGGTGTCTGGGGGAACGGTCTACGAGCAGTACTTC. Supplemented by reference TRBV7-2 and TRBJ2-7, the full variable domain reads GAGVSQSPSNKVTEKGKDVELRCDPISGHTALYWYRQSLGQGLEFLIYFQGNSAPDKSGLPSDRFSAERTGGSVSTLTIQRTQQEDSAVYLCASSLAVSGGTVYEQYFGPGTRLTVT.

The chain links TRBV9 to TRBJ1-4; D possibly corresponds to TRBD1 (5 bases). CDR1 and CDR2 from the germline V gene are SGDLS and YYNGEE. The CDR3 has 15 residues. V lost 0 bases, J lost 6 bases, and 12 bases lay in between. In DNA form, the CDR3 reads TGTGCCAGCAGCGTAGCTCAGGGAGGGCATGAAAAACTGTTTTTT. Its translation: CASSVAQGGHEKLFF.